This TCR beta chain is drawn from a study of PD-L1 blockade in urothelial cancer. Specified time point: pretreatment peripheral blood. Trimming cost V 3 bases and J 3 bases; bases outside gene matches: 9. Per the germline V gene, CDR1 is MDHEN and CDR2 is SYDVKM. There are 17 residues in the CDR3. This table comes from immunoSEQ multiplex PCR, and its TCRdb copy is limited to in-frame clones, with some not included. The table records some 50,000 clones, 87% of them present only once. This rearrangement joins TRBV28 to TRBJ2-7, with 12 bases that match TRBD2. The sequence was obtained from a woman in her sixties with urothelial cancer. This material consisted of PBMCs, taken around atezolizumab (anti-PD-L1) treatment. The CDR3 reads CASSLGPGLAGFYEQYF. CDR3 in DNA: TGTGCCAGCAGTTTGGGGCCAGGACTAGCGGGGTTCTACGAGCAGTACTTC.